This paragraph covers one T cell receptor beta chain sequence. Its cognate antigen has yet to be identified. No qualities accompany the bases; no much larger clone lies one base away. These data come from a study of cytomegalovirus exposure and HLA in healthy donors (TCRdb year 2017). Regarding the complete study: The roughly 700 repertoires of the first cohort and the roughly 120 validation repertoires were produced on the same platform, according to a later analysis. The study aimed to test whether signatures of past pathogen exposure could be identified by cataloging public T cell receptors. Besides the first cohort of 500 to 700 subjects, a separate validation cohort made up of 120 different subjects was used. High-throughput TCR immunosequencing, statistical association of individual TCRs with disease status, and machine learning were combined to predict cytomegalovirus infection status. The full study reports these points: The authors suggested that the approach could potentially be generalized to other disease states and immunological phenotypes. Most TCR sequences were seen in very few donors, while some public TCRs were found in many individuals. A later analysis had no HLA typing for the validation cohort, so co-occurrence there was scored across all 110 or so repertoires. The study gave a list of some 150 TCR beta chains associated with cytomegalovirus. In vitro tests confirmed that a few of the cytomegalovirus-associated TCR beta chains recognize cytomegalovirus antigens. In a later analysis, TCRs clustered in the first cohort were found to also tend to co-occur in the roughly 130 validation repertoires, with 94% of cluster scores above 0. The classifier was reported to diagnose cytomegalovirus status with high specificity and sensitivity in both the original and validation cohorts.

Libraries were prepared through the immunoSEQ multiplex PCR assay. Per the authors' processing: A statistical classification framework was developed to diagnose cytomegalovirus status using the catalog of TCR beta chain sequences. The table comes from immuneACCESS by way of TCRdb, which keeps in-frame sequences with V and J called. Part of the clones is missing from these tables; in studies checked, under half for an unresolved V gene and the rest for unknown reasons. The V and J calls and the clone size are those of that table, but D and trimming were determined from the DNA. The sample table holds 180,000 or so clones, of which about 79% were seen once. Roughly 13% of the sample lies in the top ten. Donors formed part of the validation cohort, which comprised 95 to 150 subjects and was distinct from the first cohort of under 800 subjects. This TCR was sampled from a woman between 25 and 40 years old in good health and CMV-seropositive. Input material: PBMCs.

This receptor carries the CDR3 CASSPRGGGADTQYF. The base sequence is TGTGCCAGCAGCCCCCGGGGGGGAGGCGCAGATACGCAGTATTTT. This chain joins TRBV7-3 to TRBJ2-3, and 8 bases in between align with TRBD2. Clipping removes 5 bases from V and 4 bases from J, with 8 as the unmatched junction base count. Measured from the cysteine to the phenylalanine, the CDR3 is 15 residues long. The DNA shown is the 45-base CDR3, in frame from base 1. Reading the germline V gene gives CDR1 SGHTA and CDR2 FQGTGA.